The 32 T cell receptor beta chains below all came from one sample that was sequenced in a study of monozygotic twins with inflammatory bowel disease. TCRdb processed the 5' RACE reads again and assigns one entry to each CDR3 protein, with no DNA. Its clone listing holds under 200,000 distinct CDR3 sequences. Sequenced: blood. These receptors came from a human donor with ulcerative colitis or Crohn's disease, or a healthy co-twin of an affected twin (not recorded which).

V is TRBV24-1 and J is TRBJ2-5; the D call from TCRdb, TRBD2, cannot be confirmed without DNA. The length of the CDR3 is 14 residues. Germline V gene data show CDR1 as KGHDR and CDR2 as SFDVKD. Here the CDR3 reads CATSQDAFPETQYF.

This CDR3 is CASSPPLLQPQHF. J is TRBJ1-5 and V is TRBV6-1. CDR1 and CDR2 from the germline V gene are MNHNS and SASEGT. This CDR3 contains 13 residues.

This rearrangement joins TRBV15 to TRBJ2-2; lacking DNA, the TRBD2 call made by TCRdb goes unchecked. Germline CDR1 LNHNV, CDR2 YYDKDF (reference sequence). The CDR3 has 15 amino acids. CDR3 in amino acids: CATGSGFGNTGELFF.

The rearrangement links TRBV5-1 to TRBJ2-4. Germline lookup yields CDR1 SGHRS and CDR2 YFSETQ. The CDR3 sequence is 17 residues long. The CDR3 here is CASSLVGQNLAKNIQYF.

The CDR3 sequence is CASSLRPISSYEQYF. The V and J genes are TRBV5-6 and TRBJ2-7. The V gene's germline CDR1 is SGHDT and CDR2 YYEEEE. This CDR3 contains 15 residues.

The J gene is TRBJ2-7, the V gene TRBV28. Germline CDR1 reads MDHEN; CDR2 reads SYDVKM. The CDR3 covers 14 residues. The CDR3 sequence: CASTLTGARREQYF. Variable domain in full (rest from reference TRBV28 and TRBJ2-7): DVKVTQSSRYLVKRTGEKVFLECVQDMDHENMFWYRQDPGLGLRLIYFSYDVKMKEKGDIPEGYSVSREKKERFSLILESASTNQTSMYLCASTLTGARREQYFGPGTRLTVT.

This sequence joins TRBV4-1 and TRBJ2-4; as DNA is missing, the TRBD2 call by TCRdb cannot be tested. The CDR3 is 19 amino acids. The V gene's germline CDR1 is MGHRA and CDR2 YSYEKL. The CDR3 loop is CASSQGLPGASVSKNIQYF.

The chain combines TRBV20-1 with TRBJ2-3. The CDR3 is 12 amino acids. Germline CDR1 and CDR2: DFQATT and SNEGSKA (reference sequence). This chain's CDR3 is CSAKAQTDTQYF.

This chain connects TRBV6-2 or TRBV6-3 to TRBJ2-7; absent DNA, TCRdb's TRBD2 call cannot be checked. The CDR3 contains 18 residues. Germline-derived CDR1 and CDR2 are MNHEY and SVGEGT. The CDR3 protein is CASTAQGTSGSLIYEQYF.

The chain recombines TRBV24-1 with TRBJ2-7. The CDR3 contains 14 residues. Germline lookup yields CDR1 KGHDR and CDR2 SFDVKD. The CDR3 protein is CATSDLRVGYEQYF.

V is TRBV9 and J is TRBJ2-7; TCRdb calls TRBD2, which cannot be checked without DNA. This CDR3 contains 15 residues. Germline V gene data show CDR1 as SGDLS and CDR2 as YYNGEE. The chain's CDR3 is CASSPRSDGYYEQYF. Supplemented by reference TRBV9 and TRBJ2-7, the full variable domain reads DSGVTQTPKHLITATGQRVTLRCSPRSGDLSVYWYQQSLDQGLQFLIQYYNGEERAKGNILERFSAQQFPDLHSELNLSSLELGDSALYFCASSPRSDGYYEQYFGPGTRLTVT.

The chain couples TRBV27 to TRBJ2-2; TCRdb lists TRBD1, though no DNA is available to test this call. The germline gives CDR1 MNHEY, CDR2 SMNVEV (reference sequence). This CDR3 spans 16 amino acids. This CDR3 reads CASSLGGTRGTGELFF.

This chain joins TRBV7-3 and TRBJ2-6. The CDR3 consists of 13 residues. Germline-derived CDR1 and CDR2 are SGHTA and FQGTGA. This chain's CDR3 is CASSLRAANVLTF.

The gene calls are TRBV5-1 and TRBJ2-7; TCRdb gives TRBD2 as the D gene, but with no DNA this cannot be confirmed. This CDR3 region has 13 residues. CDR1 is SGHRS and CDR2 is YFSETQ in the germline V gene. The chain's CDR3 is CASSGGLAYEQYF.

The V call is TRBV7-9, the J call TRBJ2-3; with no DNA, the TCRdb D assignment of TRBD1 cannot be verified. The length of the CDR3 is 14 residues. The germline gives CDR1 SEHNR, CDR2 FQNEAQ (reference sequence). This chain's CDR3 is CASSLTQGGDTQYF.

The rearrangement links TRBV7-9 to TRBJ2-1; the D call from TCRdb, TRBD1, cannot be confirmed without DNA. This CDR3 region has 13 residues. The V gene's germline CDR1 is SEHNR and CDR2 FQNEAQ (reference sequence). CDR3 amino acids: CASTFGQGGEQFF.

This chain links TRBV19 with TRBJ2-3; TCRdb calls TRBD2, which cannot be checked without DNA. Germline-derived CDR1 and CDR2 are LNHDA and SQIVND (reference sequence). The CDR3 extends over 15 amino acids. CDR3 region: CASSMTSGSGDTQYF.

The chain uses TRBV29-1 and TRBJ2-2; TCRdb proposes TRBD2, but this gene call is untestable without DNA. This CDR3 is built from 14 residues. Germline assignment: CDR1 SQVTM and CDR2 ANQGSEA. CDR3 sequence: CSVKSGRDTGELFF.

This chain connects TRBV27 to TRBJ1-2; no DNA is available, so the TRBD1 call from TCRdb remains unchecked. This CDR3 has 18 amino acids. Germline V lookup: CDR1 MNHEY, CDR2 SMNVEV (reference sequence). CDR3 sequence reads: CASRNFGIGGQANYGYTF.

This chain uses TRBV7-9 with TRBJ2-7. The CDR3 runs to 13 residues. Looked up from germline, CDR1 is SEHNR and CDR2 is FQNEAQ (reference sequence). CDR3 sequence reads: CASSRSHSYEQYF.

J is TRBJ1-6 and V is TRBV20-1. In germline, CDR1 is DFQATT, CDR2 SNEGSKA (reference sequence). This CDR3 is 15 amino acids long. CDR3: CSASRSGAYNSPLHF.

This chain joins TRBV27 and TRBJ1-5. The V gene's germline CDR1 is MNHEY and CDR2 SMNVEV (reference sequence). The CDR3 has 14 amino acids. CDR3 in amino acids: CASSLTYSNQPQHF.

The chain recombines TRBV7-6 with TRBJ2-7; TCRdb gives TRBD2 as the D gene, but with no DNA this cannot be confirmed. Germline V gives CDR1 SGHVS, CDR2 FNYEAQ. This CDR3 has 17 residues. The CDR3 here is CASSLEASGRTPYEQYF.

The V gene is TRBV5-5, the J gene TRBJ2-2; TCRdb's D call, TRBD1, is unchecked because there is no DNA. Germline CDR1 is SGHKS and CDR2 is YYEKEE (reference sequence). This CDR3 has 13 residues. Here the CDR3 reads CASSLAPWGELFF.

This chain joins TRBV9 and TRBJ2-1; lacking DNA, the TRBD1 call made by TCRdb goes unchecked. The length of the CDR3 is 15 residues. Germline V gene data show CDR1 as SGDLS and CDR2 as YYNGEE. Here the CDR3 reads CASSAGTGVNNEQFF.

CDR3 protein: CSAKDLANYGYTF. The rearrangement uses TRBV20-1 and TRBJ1-2. The CDR3 loop spans 13 amino acids. In germline, CDR1 is DFQATT, CDR2 SNEGSKA (reference sequence).

The genes are TRBV20-1 and TRBJ1-1. The CDR3 sequence is 14 residues long. The V gene's germline CDR1 is DFQATT and CDR2 SNEGSKA (reference sequence). This CDR3 is CSARAGFPNTEAFF.

CDR3 amino acids: CASSTPEKGFYNEQFF. V and J are TRBV28 and TRBJ2-1; lacking DNA, the TRBD1 call made by TCRdb goes unchecked. The CDR3 has 16 residues. Germline CDR1 reads MDHEN; CDR2 reads SYDVKM.

J is TRBJ2-5 and V is TRBV5-4. Germline CDR1 is SGHNT and CDR2 is YYREEE (reference sequence). The CDR3 covers 12 residues. CDR3 sequence: CASSWARETQYF. Variable domain in full (rest from reference TRBV5-4 and TRBJ2-5): ETGVTQSPTHLIKTRGQQVTLRCSSQSGHNTVSWYQQALGQGPQFIFQYYREEENGRGNFPPRFSGLQFPNYSSELNVNALELDDSALYLCASSWARETQYFGPGTRLLVL.

The CDR3 region is CASSSFPGQDFSYGYTF. The chain links TRBV5-1 to TRBJ1-2; TCRdb outputs TRBD1, but without DNA this stays unchecked. This CDR3 contains 17 residues. Per the germline V gene, CDR1 is SGHRS and CDR2 is YFSETQ.

V is TRBV7-3 and J is TRBJ1-1. Germline assignment: CDR1 SGHTA and CDR2 FQGTGA. The CDR3 contains 13 residues. CDR3 amino acids: CASSLDWSTEAFF.

V and J are TRBV5-5 and TRBJ2-7. The CDR3 is 16 residues long. CDR1 is SGHKS and CDR2 is YYEKEE in the germline V gene (reference sequence). CDR3 protein: CASSLSMGHNSYEQYF.